These 18 T cell receptor beta chains were all obtained from the same sample, sequenced in a study of blood T cells in healthy people across ages. PCR was performed a second time for about 7 to 12 cycles using a sample-barcoded 5' primer and a J-beta primer mix. In TCRdb, the 5' RACE reads were re-called with MiXCR into one record per CDR3 protein. The repertoire consists of about 1.5 million distinct CDR3 sequences, with approximately 39% occurring once and the leading ten covering over 3.5%. Sequenced sample: blood. The receptors originated from a woman aged 18-29 years in good health.

V and J are TRBV24-1 and TRBJ2-2, with D possibly called TRBD1 or TRBD2 (5 bases each). The CDR3 runs to 15 residues. V lost 10 bases to trimming and J lost 6 bases, with 20 bases between them. CDR1 and CDR2 from the germline V gene are KGHDR and SFDVKD. CDR3 loop: CATEGPTGYAGELFF. The CDR3 coding sequence is TGTGCCACTGAGGGGCCTACCGGTTATGCCGGGGAGCTGTTTTTT.

This clonotype was found a few times. This rearrangement joins TRBV12-3 or TRBV12-4 to TRBJ2-7, with 9 positions matching TRBD1. CDR3 length: 15 residues. Germline trimming cut 8 bases from V and 6 bases from J; bases unmatched to any gene: 14. The chain's CDR3 is CASGGAGQGLREQYF. The DNA of the CDR3 is TGTGCCAGCGGAGGGGCGGGACAGGGACTCCGCGAGCAGTACTTC.

The chain combines TRBV14 with TRBJ1-5, with a weak D call TRBD1 (5 bases). V was pared by 2 bases and J by 8 bases, with 10 bases between. The CDR3 consists of 13 residues. Germline V gives CDR1 SGHDN, CDR2 FVKESK. CDR3 DNA sequence: TGTGCCAGCAGCCAAAACAGAGGGGAGCCCCAGCATTTT. This translates into CASSQNRGEPQHF.

V gene TRBV19 combines with J gene TRBJ2-1; tentative D call: TRBD1 (6 bases). The CDR3 sequence is 17 residues long. Trimming left V 0 bases short and J 7 bases short, with 19 bases between. The V gene's germline CDR1 is LNHDA and CDR2 SQIVND (reference sequence). The CDR3, as DNA: TGTGCCAGTAGTATAGATCCCTCGAGGGGGAGCGAAAATGAGCAGTTCTTC. It translates to CASSIDPSRGSENEQFF.

This sequence joins TRBV18 and TRBJ2-7, with TRBD1 as a possible D gene (5 bases). The CDR3 consists of 13 residues. Trimming left V 2 bases short and J 4 bases short, with 9 bases between. CDR1 and CDR2 from the germline V gene are KGHSH and LQKENI. CDR3 sequence reads: CASSPSKGYEQYF. The CDR3 DNA reads TGTGCCAGCTCACCATCTAAGGGGTACGAGCAGTACTTC. Full variable domain (outside the CDR3, taken from reference TRBV18 and TRBJ2-7): NAGVMQNPRHLVRRRGQEARLRCSPMKGHSHVYWYRQLPEEGLKFMVYLQKENIIDESGMPKERFSAEFPKEGPSILRIQQVVRGDSAAYFCASSPSKGYEQYFGPGTRLTVT.

Points on this clonotype: A much larger clonotype is one base distant, so this may be a read error. The chain carries TRBV29-1 and TRBJ2-1; D not certain. The V and J ends lost 6 bases and 0 bases respectively, with 12 bases between them. Germline CDR1 reads SQVTM; CDR2 reads ANQGSEA. The CDR3 extends over 14 amino acids. The CDR3 DNA reads as TGCAGCGTCACCGACGCGAGCTCCTACAATGAGCAGTTCTTC. Its protein product is CSVTDASSYNEQFF.

This chain uses TRBV4-1 with TRBJ2-5; D may be TRBD2 (6 bases). V was trimmed by 1 base and J by 11 bases, leaving 20 bases between them. The CDR3 is 15 residues long. The germline V gene encodes CDR1 MGHRA and CDR2 YSYEKL. As DNA, the CDR3 is TGCGCCAGCAGCCAAGCAGCGGGCTCTCCCAATGAGCAGTACTTC. This codes for CASSQAAGSPNEQYF.

This clonotype has a handful of counts. The chain carries TRBV7-9 and TRBJ2-3, with 7 bases aligning to TRBD2. V was pared by 5 bases and J by 0 bases, with 8 bases of the junction left unmatched. Per the germline V gene, CDR1 is SEHNR and CDR2 is FQNEAQ (reference sequence). This CDR3 has 16 amino acids. The CDR3 DNA reads TGTGCCAGCAGCCAGCTAGCGGACCTTAGCACAGATACGCAGTATTTT. Translating gives CASSQLADLSTDTQYF.

At least ten counts were recorded for this clonotype. The chain carries TRBV6-5 and TRBJ2-3; D uncertain. Germline-derived CDR1 and CDR2 are MNHEY and SVGAGI. CDR3 length equals 13 residues. V gave up 5 bases and J gave up 4 bases, with 10 bases separating them. The CDR3 region is CASSPLVADTQYF. CDR3 coding DNA: TGTGCCAGCAGTCCTCTAGTGGCAGATACGCAGTATTTT.

Comments on this clonotype: Germline is not matched at one junction end, which may reflect a read error. The genes are TRBV6-5 and TRBJ2-3, with 8 bases lining up with TRBD2. The CDR3 sequence is 14 residues long. Germline assignment: CDR1 MNHEY and CDR2 SVGAGI. DNA of the CDR3: TGTGTCAGCAGTCGTCGGGGGGGCCCAGATACGCAGTATTTT. Its protein product is CVSSRRGGPDTQYF.

This clonotype was counted at least ten times. The V call is TRBV29-1, the J call TRBJ2-3; D is perhaps TRBD1 or TRBD2 (5 bases each). Germline CDR1 SQVTM, CDR2 ANQGSEA. This CDR3 is built from 13 residues. Trimming pared 7 bases from V and 3 bases from J, leaving 14 bases between. The CDR3 DNA is TGCAGCGCCGGGACCCTTATTACAGATACGCAGTATTTT. Protein product: CSAGTLITDTQYF.

This chain joins TRBV6-1 and TRBJ1-4, with a weak D call TRBD1 (5 bases). CDR3 length: 14 residues. Trimming pared 8 bases from V and 8 bases from J, leaving 18 bases between. The germline V gene encodes CDR1 MNHNS and CDR2 SASEGT. The CDR3 region has the DNA TGTGCCAGCCCGAACCTCAGGGTAGGGGAAAAACTGTTTTTT. As protein: CASPNLRVGEKLFF.

This clonotype has just a few counts. The chain joins TRBV7-3 to TRBJ1-1, with TRBD1 as a possible D gene (6 bases). This CDR3 has 14 residues. The V and J ends lost 3 bases and 0 bases respectively, with 8 bases between them. CDR1 and CDR2 (germline): SGHTA, FQGTGA. This CDR3 is CASSFGTMNTEAFF. The CDR3 DNA follows: TGTGCCAGCAGCTTCGGGACAATGAACACTGAAGCTTTCTTT.

CDR3 bases: TGTGCCAGCAGCGTAGGACAGCGCCAAGAGACCCAGTACTTC. It is translated as CASSVGQRQETQYF. The chain carries TRBV9 and TRBJ2-5, with D perhaps matching TRBD1 (5 bases). This CDR3 has 14 amino acids. Germline assignment: CDR1 SGDLS and CDR2 YYNGEE. V dropped 0 bases and J dropped 1 base, with 7 bases sitting between them.

The chain carries TRBV4-3 and TRBJ1-6, with D perhaps TRBD1 (5 bases). This CDR3 spans 16 amino acids. In germline, CDR1 is LGHNA, CDR2 YSLEER. The germline V and J ends were trimmed by 4 bases and 5 bases, with 15 bases remaining between them. CDR3 residues: CASSLGGAEHNSPLHF. The CDR3 coding sequence is TGCGCCAGCAGCCTGGGTGGGGCGGAGCATAATTCACCCCTCCACTTT.

This clonotype was observed a handful of times. This chain links TRBV7-6 with TRBJ1-4, with TRBD1 as a possible D gene (5 bases). CDR1 SGHVS and CDR2 FNYEAQ come from the germline V gene. CDR3 length: 14 residues. The V gene lost 4 bases and the J gene lost 8 bases, with 14 bases spanning the gap. The CDR3: CASSSPSGGEKLFF. CDR3 bases: TGTGCCAGCAGCTCTCCCAGCGGGGGGGAAAAACTGTTTTTT.

This clonotype has more than one count but fewer than ten. The V and J genes are TRBV7-9 and TRBJ2-3, with D possibly matching TRBD2 (6 bases). The V gene's germline CDR1 is SEHNR and CDR2 FQNEAQ (reference sequence). Deletions cut 6 bases from V and 2 bases from J, with 21 bases between. The CDR3 is made up of 17 amino acids. CDR3 nucleotide sequence: TGTGCCAGCAGACCAGGGCCGGGGGAGTGGGTCACAGATACGCAGTATTTT. Its protein is CASRPGPGEWVTDTQYF.

This chain links TRBV7-2 with TRBJ2-2; 16 nucleotides match TRBD2. The V and J ends lost 3 bases and 14 bases, in that order; junction bases with no gene match: 3. Germline CDR1 is SGHTA and CDR2 is FQGNSA. The CDR3 has 14 amino acids. The CDR3 sequence: CASSLGLAGGPLFF. CDR3 in DNA: TGTGCCAGCAGCTTGGGACTAGCGGGGGGGCCCCTGTTTTTT.